The following is a T cell receptor beta chain sequence with its context. The antigen is unknown. The CDR3 is 14 residues long. Germline V CDR1 and CDR2: SEHNR, FQNEAQ (reference sequence). V shed 5 bases and J shed 0 bases, with 7 bases lying between them. These data are taken from a study of persistence of HIV-infected CD4 T cells. Stimulation used approximately 9.1 ug/mL lysate from CMV-infected fibroblasts. CD4+ T cells upregulating both CD40 ligand and CD69 were sorted as responding cells. Sequencing used immunoSEQ version 4 in survey mode. TCRdb's table, derived via immunoSEQ multiplex PCR, lists solely in-frame clones and lacks some. The sample holds about 20,000 clones, approximately 80% seen once.

The V gene is TRBV7-9, the J gene TRBJ1-4; D gene unclear. This TCR was recovered from an adult man with HIV who was CMV-seropositive. The sample in question was CD4+ T cells sorted from PBMCs after approximately 20-hour stimulation, obtained from a patient who received antiretroviral therapy. The CDR3 nucleotides are TGTGCCAGCAGCGTAGAAACAACTAATGAAAAACTGTTTTTT. As protein: CASSVETTNEKLFF.